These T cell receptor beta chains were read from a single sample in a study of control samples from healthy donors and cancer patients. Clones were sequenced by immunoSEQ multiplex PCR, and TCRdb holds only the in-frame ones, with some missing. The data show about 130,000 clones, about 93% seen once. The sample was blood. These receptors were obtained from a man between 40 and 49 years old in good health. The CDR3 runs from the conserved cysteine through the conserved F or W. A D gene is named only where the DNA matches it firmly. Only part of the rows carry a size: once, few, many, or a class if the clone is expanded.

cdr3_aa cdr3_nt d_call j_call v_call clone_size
CASSDWDSGNTIYF TGCGCCAGCAGTGACTGGGACTCTGGAAACACCATATATTTT NA TRBJ1-3 TRBV10-2 few
CASSSPGYLNGYTF TGTGCCAGCAGCTCCCCGGGATATCTTAATGGCTACACCTTC NA TRBJ1-2 TRBV7-6 NA
CSVKGQTNTEAFF TGCAGCGTTAAGGGGCAGACGAACACTGAAGCTTTCTTT NA TRBJ1-1 TRBV29-1 NA
CASSLEVSSYNEQFF TGTGCCAGCAGTTTAGAAGTAAGCTCCTACAATGAGCAGTTCTTC NA TRBJ2-1 TRBV27 NA
CASIGRQNTEAFF TGTGCCAGTATCGGTCGGCAGAACACTGAAGCTTTCTTT NA TRBJ1-1 TRBV19 NA
CASSINGVGAEAFF TGTGCCAGTAGTATAAACGGGGTTGGGGCTGAAGCTTTCTTT NA TRBJ1-1 TRBV19 NA
CSVRDRGTGGTEAFF TGCAGCGTACGGGACAGGGGGACGGGGGGCACTGAAGCTTTCTTT TRBD1 TRBJ1-1 TRBV29-1 NA
CASWDITDGYTF TGTGCCAGTTGGGACATTACCGATGGCTACACCTTC NA TRBJ1-2 TRBV2 NA
CASSPRDFRDSWETQYF TGTGCCAGCTCACCACGGGACTTTAGGGACTCATGGGAGACCCAGTACTTC NA TRBJ2-5 TRBV18 NA
CASSENSPIYGYTF TGTGCCAGCAGTGAAAATTCCCCCATCTATGGCTACACCTTC NA TRBJ1-2 TRBV2 NA
CASSYTFADTQYF TGTGCCAGCAGCTATACCTTTGCAGATACGCAGTATTTT NA TRBJ2-3 TRBV11-3 NA
CASSPGGTGQLSGNTIYF TGCGCCAGCAGCCCGGGGGGGACAGGGCAACTCTCTGGAAACACCATATATTTT TRBD1 TRBJ1-3 TRBV5-1 NA
CASTSAGGPTGELFF TGTGCCAGCACCTCGGCGGGGGGGCCCACCGGGGAGCTGTTTTTT TRBD2 TRBJ2-2 TRBV27 NA
CASSEMGGRLYEQFF TGCGCCAGCAGTGAGATGGGGGGGAGGTTGTATGAGCAGTTCTTC TRBD2 TRBJ2-1 TRBV10-2 NA
CSVKAGPFTDTQYF TGCAGCGTAAAAGCGGGGCCTTTCACAGATACGCAGTATTTT TRBD2 TRBJ2-3 TRBV29-1 NA
CASSPGQPYNEQFF TGCGCCAGCAGCCCCGGACAGCCTTACAATGAGCAGTTCTTC NA TRBJ2-1 TRBV5-1 NA
CASSLQASGDGTQYF TGTGCCAGCAGCTTACAAGCTAGCGGGGATGGGACCCAGTACTTC TRBD2 TRBJ2-5 TRBV7-6 NA
CASSPTTVPADQPQHF TGTGCCAGCAGCCCAACGACAGTTCCAGCAGATCAGCCCCAGCATTTT NA TRBJ1-5 TRBV7-2 NA
CATEKTGENTGELFF TGTGCCACAGAAAAAACGGGGGAGAACACCGGGGAGCTGTTTTTT NA TRBJ2-2 TRBV7-8 NA
CASSPGGSSAYEQYF TGTGCCAGCAGCCCAGGCGGGAGCTCGGCCTACGAGCAGTACTTC TRBD2 TRBJ2-7 TRBV5-4 NA
CASSLRRGTGQYF TGTGCCAGCAGCTTAAGACGCGGGACGGGGCAGTACTTC NA TRBJ2-7 TRBV7-3 NA
CASSPRGQGANSPLHF TGTGCCAGCAGCCCCAGGGGCCAGGGGGCTAATTCACCCCTCCACTTT TRBD1 TRBJ1-6 TRBV7-2 NA
CASSVEGSPGNTIYF TGTGCCAGCAGCGTAGAGGGCAGCCCTGGAAACACCATATATTTT NA TRBJ1-3 TRBV9 NA
CAWSGSFKDIQYF TGTGCCTGGAGTGGGTCATTTAAGGACATTCAGTACTTC NA TRBJ2-4 TRBV30 once
CASAEEGALIEKLFF TGCGCCAGCGCGGAGGAGGGGGCACTAATTGAAAAACTGTTTTTT TRBD1 TRBJ1-4 TRBV10-2 NA
CATSDSSGTGGVGTQYF TGTGCCACCAGTGATTCTTCCGGGACAGGGGGCGTCGGGACCCAGTACTTC TRBD1 TRBJ2-5 TRBV24-1 NA